This T cell receptor beta chain appears in the sequencing data of a study of siplizumab effects on memory and regulatory T cells (dated 2019 in TCRdb). Study-level background: The effect of the anti-CD2 antibody siplizumab on alloreactive T-cell subsets was examined in allogeneic mixed lymphocyte reactions constructed from human PBMCs.

The library was built by means of the immunoSEQ multiplex PCR assay. Each sample had 90,000 to 100,000 TCR templates assayed by the deep sequencing platform. Genomic DNA extracted from sorted T cells was the material used for TCRbeta CDR3 sequencing. Per the source publication's procedure: Clonal analysis of TCRbeta CDR3 data was done in the R programming language. Alloreactive CD4+ and CD8+ clones were defined by comparing unstimulated samples with post-reaction CFSE-low samples. Alloreactive CD4+ clones were assigned to regulatory or non-regulatory origin by matching sequences to sorted unstimulated Treg and non-Treg repertoires. The table was pulled from immuneACCESS by TCRdb, which kept in-frame rearrangements only. Such tables lose some clones; where checked, under half of the loss comes from unresolved V genes, and the rest has no known cause. The V and J calls and clone size come from that table; D and trimming were worked out from the DNA. The sample has about 100,000 clones on record, 94% of them singletons. The ten largest make up 1% to 1.5% of the sample.

Broader findings and caveats from the paper: The cumulative frequency of alloreactive sequences that could be traced back to unstimulated CD4+ memory T cells was significantly reduced by siplizumab. Because sequences at frequencies below about 10^-5 were poorly captured, only a minor fraction of alloreactive clones could be mapped back to unstimulated subsets. Unstimulated naive T cells appeared more diverse than memory T cells, and naive cells seemed to contribute substantially to the alloresponse. For roughly 75-97% of proliferating CD4+ or CD8+ clones, no naive or memory phenotype could be assigned. Among mappable alloreactive CD4+ clones, the Treg-derived fraction averaged about 75% with siplizumab versus 25% to 30% in control reactions. Whether proliferating Tregs from siplizumab cultures were suppressive was not functionally confirmed.

Details on this clone: This receptor's antigen is unknown. The junction does not match germline at one end; this may be a read error.

The CDR3 measures 16 amino acids from cysteine to phenylalanine. Only the CDR3 DNA is retained, 48 bases long and in frame from the first base. CDR1 and CDR2 are drawn from the germline V gene (reference sequence): SSHAT, FNYEAQ. Sorted unstimulated T cells and proliferating T cells recovered from mixed lymphocyte reactions were subjected to TCRbeta CDR3 sequencing. Fresh whole blood from ten to eleven HLA-typed healthy donors served as the source for isolating PBMCs. Unstimulated CD4+ non-regulatory T cells were FACS-sorted to map the origin of alloreactive clones. Sample: non-Treg CD4+ T cells sorted from blood. The cell subset or site label, as the study defines it: FACS-sorted unstimulated CD4+ non-regulatory T cells. The rearranged segments are TRBV7-7 and TRBJ2-5; 11 bases in between match TRBD2. The receptor was isolated from a human donor in good health. The CDR3 reads as follows: CASSLGLAGGWETQYF. The nucleotide sequence reads as follows: TGTGCTAGCAGCTTAGGGCTAGCGGGAGGATGGGAGACCCAGTACTTC.